The present entry profiles one T cell receptor beta chain with its context. The record originates from a study of blood T cell repertoires in COVID-19. Study-wide background: Samples taken during acute and convalescent COVID-19 were collected in the United States, Italy and Spain. T cells, B-cell-depleted T cells, or PBMCs supplied cDNA or gDNA.

Trimming cost V 5 bases and J 2 bases, with 20 bases left between them. The CDR3 runs 17 residues. Germline CDR1 reads SGHVS; CDR2 reads FQNEAQ. Under the authors' procedure: Amplification of reference gene primers was used by the study to estimate nucleated cell counts. Repertoires were generated with immunoSEQ multiplex PCR, while TCRdb's copy carries only in-frame clones and drops some. V and J calls and clone size are as listed in that table; D and trimming were resolved from the DNA. The table lists 170,000 or so clones, around nine tenths of them singletons. J is TRBJ2-3 and V is TRBV7-8; D is perhaps TRBD2 (6 bases). The TCR was taken from a man between 45 and 60 years old with acute or convalescent COVID-19. Material for sequencing was peripheral blood. DNA for the CDR3: TGTGCCAGCAGCCCAGAGAGGGTGGCTAGCGACACAGATACGCAGTATTTT. This sequence encodes CASSPERVASDTDTQYF.